Listed here are 15 T cell receptor beta chains from one sample, sequenced in a study of T cell clusters in autoimmune cytopenias (dated by TCRdb to the late 2010s). TRB amplification used roughly 0.25 ug of peripheral blood genomic DNA, tens of thousands of genome equivalents, per sample. TCRdb records Illumina MiSeq as the sequencer. To amplify TRB rearrangements, a touch-down multiplex PCR protocol was run with the TRB-A and TRB-B primer pools combined in a single tube. The reads were reprocessed in TCRdb, with one entry per CDR3 protein sequence and no accompanying DNA. The sample table holds about 6,400 distinct CDR3 sequences. About 60% of the sample comes from the top ten. The sample also formed part of further work on T cell repertoires in aging, cancer and after chemotherapy.

The specimen was peripheral blood. These receptors were obtained from a human donor in good health.

This chain links TRBV12-3 or TRBV12-4 with TRBJ2-7; without DNA, the TCRdb call of TRBD1 cannot be checked. The CDR3 sequence is 13 residues long. The CDR3 loop is CASSTRQTYEQYF.

This clonotype ranks as medium-sized in terms of frequency. CDR3 in amino acids: CASSEAREGARDTQYF. The V gene is TRBV6-1, the J gene TRBJ2-3; there is no DNA to check the TCRdb D call of TRBD2. CDR3 size: 16 residues. CDR1 and CDR2 (germline): MNHNS, SASEGT.

CDR3 in amino acids: CASSFDGGHPETQYF. The V and J genes are TRBV12-3 or TRBV12-4 and TRBJ2-5; the TCRdb call, TRBD2, lacks DNA for checking. This CDR3 is 15 amino acids long.

The V call is TRBV5-6, the J call TRBJ2-6. The CDR3 length is 15 residues. Germline V gene lookup returns CDR1 SGHDT and CDR2 YYEEEE. This CDR3 reads CASSLWGSGANVLTF.

This chain uses TRBV19 with TRBJ1-5; TCRdb returns TRBD1, unconfirmable since there is no DNA. CDR1 and CDR2 (germline): LNHDA, SQIVND (reference sequence). The CDR3 contains 16 residues. The CDR3 sequence: CASSTPQGGGNQPQHF.

The chain has TRBV19 and TRBJ1-1. CDR3 length: 13 residues. Germline-derived CDR1 and CDR2 are LNHDA and SQIVND (reference sequence). CDR3 loop: CASSVSRRGEAFF.

This clonotype is identified as medium-sized from frequency. V usage is TRBV6-6 and J usage is TRBJ2-3. This CDR3 is 12 amino acids long. Germline CDR1 reads MNHNY; CDR2 reads SVGAGI (reference sequence). The CDR3 loop is CASSTQPDTQYF.

The chain couples TRBV27 to TRBJ2-7; TCRdb's D call of TRBD1 is untestable without DNA. From germline, CDR1 is MNHEY and CDR2 SMNVEV (reference sequence). There are 16 residues in the CDR3. CDR3 in amino acids: CASSLKGAGFSYEQYF.

V is TRBV5-6 and J is TRBJ2-3; lacking DNA, the TRBD1 call made by TCRdb goes unchecked. Germline loops: CDR1 SGHDT, CDR2 YYEEEE. The CDR3 sequence is 16 residues long. CDR3 residues: CASSLVRSSAGDTQYF.

The chain links TRBV30 to TRBJ2-7; TCRdb indicates TRBD2, and absent DNA this call remains unverified. The CDR3 runs to 15 residues. Germline loops: CDR1 GTSNPN, CDR2 SVGIG (reference sequence). CDR3 amino acids: CAWTAGVAGNYEQYF.

This clonotype registers medium-sized by frequency. The chain links TRBV6-5 to TRBJ2-1. The CDR3 consists of 14 residues. Germline CDR1 is MNHEY and CDR2 is SVGAGI. The CDR3 region is CASSKTPSYNEQFF.

This clonotype shows up as medium-sized by frequency. This chain joins TRBV5-6 and TRBJ2-6. CDR1 SGHDT and CDR2 YYEEEE come from the germline V gene. This CDR3 is 13 amino acids long. The CDR3 reads CASSFEGTNVLTF.

The chain links TRBV6-5 to TRBJ2-7; without DNA, the TCRdb call of TRBD2 cannot be checked. Germline assignment: CDR1 MNHEY and CDR2 SVGAGI. CDR3 size: 15 residues. The CDR3 region is CASRPRREVLHEQYF.

The genes are TRBV6-6 and TRBJ1-1. Germline assignment: CDR1 MNHNY and CDR2 SVGAGI (reference sequence). The CDR3 runs to 14 residues. The CDR3 loop reads CASSPPGMNTEAFF.

The chain recombines TRBV6-6 with TRBJ2-4; TCRdb designates TRBD1, a call that cannot be tested without DNA. The CDR3 sequence is 15 residues long. Germline values: CDR1 MNHNY, CDR2 SVGAGI (reference sequence). CDR3 amino acids: CASTRRQGLSNIQYF.